The clone carrying this T cell receptor (beta chain) was detected only a few times. The sample is drawn from a study of patients and donors after allogeneic stem cell transplantation. There are 16 residues in the CDR3. Trimming took off 3 bases at V and 0 bases at J, with 14 bases between the two ends. The germline V gene encodes CDR1 MNHEY and CDR2 SMNVEV (reference sequence). TCRdb re-called the RT-PCR reads through MiXCR, storing one row per CDR3 protein. Of about 57,000 distinct CDR3 sequences detected, 10% to 15% appear once; the ten largest clones hold roughly a third. The rearrangement links TRBV27 to TRBJ1-1; a weak D match, TRBD1 (6 bases). Sequencing was done on a sample of blood, either unsorted or a sorted T cell fraction (not recorded which). This TCR was recovered from a human donor who was either an allogeneic HSCT recipient or a stem cell or donor lymphocyte infusion donor (not recorded which). It is not recorded whose cells these are; they may come from a transplant donor. The chain's CDR3 is CASSFAGAVVNTEAFF. The CDR3, as DNA: TGTGCCAGCAGTTTTGCGGGGGCGGTCGTGAACACTGAAGCTTTCTTT.